The T cell receptor beta chain under discussion was sequenced for a study of cytomegalovirus exposure and HLA in healthy donors. Findings of the study overall: Many donors shared some public TCRs, even though most TCR sequences were rare. TCR beta sequences reportedly predicted the HLA-A and HLA-B alleles of most subjects accurately.

As concerns this clone: Its antigen is not identified.

The PCR used 60 Vbeta and 13 Jbeta primers. The data were produced by immunoSEQ multiplex PCR, yet TCRdb's version contains in-frame clones alone and is incomplete. In the table there are more than 15,000 clones, about 70% of which are singletons. The CDR3 length is 13 residues. V was pared by 0 bases and J by 4 bases, with 7 bases between. Germline V gene lookup returns CDR1 SGHDT and CDR2 YYEEEE. V gene TRBV5-6 combines with J gene TRBJ1-1; possibly TRBD1 for D (5 bases). This TCR was sampled from a man aged 18 to 30 in good health and CMV-seronegative. Sample: PBMCs. CDR3 sequence reads: CASSLVGATEAFF. The CDR3 nucleotides are TGTGCCAGCAGCTTGGTAGGGGCCACTGAAGCTTTCTTT.